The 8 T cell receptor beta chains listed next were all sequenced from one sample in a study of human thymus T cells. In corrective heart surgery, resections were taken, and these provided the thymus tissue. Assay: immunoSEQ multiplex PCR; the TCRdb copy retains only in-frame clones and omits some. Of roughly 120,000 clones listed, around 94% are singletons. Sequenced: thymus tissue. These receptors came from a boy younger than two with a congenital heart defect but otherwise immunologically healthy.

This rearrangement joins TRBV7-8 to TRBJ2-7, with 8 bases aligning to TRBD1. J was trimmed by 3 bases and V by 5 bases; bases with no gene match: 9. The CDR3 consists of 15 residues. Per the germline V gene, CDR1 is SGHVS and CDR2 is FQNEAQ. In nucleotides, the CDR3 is TGTGCCAGCAGCCCGGGGCGGACAGGGCGCTACGAGCAGTACTTC. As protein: CASSPGRTGRYEQYF.

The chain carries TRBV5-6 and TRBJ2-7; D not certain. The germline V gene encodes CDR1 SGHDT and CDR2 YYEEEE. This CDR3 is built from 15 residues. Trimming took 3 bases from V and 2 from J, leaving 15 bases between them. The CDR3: CASSCGPRQTYEQYF. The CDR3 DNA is TGTGCCAGCAGCTGTGGGCCCCGCCAGACCTACGAGCAGTACTTC.

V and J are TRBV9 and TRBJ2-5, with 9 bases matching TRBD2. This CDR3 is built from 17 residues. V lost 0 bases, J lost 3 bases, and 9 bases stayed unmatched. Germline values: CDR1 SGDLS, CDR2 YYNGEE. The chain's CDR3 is CASSVAPASGVEETQYF. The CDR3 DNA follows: TGTGCCAGCAGCGTAGCCCCAGCTAGCGGGGTCGAAGAGACCCAGTACTTC.

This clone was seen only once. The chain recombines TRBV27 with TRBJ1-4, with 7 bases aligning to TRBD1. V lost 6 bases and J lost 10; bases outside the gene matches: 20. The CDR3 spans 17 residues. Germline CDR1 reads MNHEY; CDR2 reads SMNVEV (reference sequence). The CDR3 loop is CASSPTGTQPKLGKLFF. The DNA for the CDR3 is TGTGCCAGCAGCCCGACAGGGACCCAACCAAAGCTAGGAAAACTGTTTTTT.

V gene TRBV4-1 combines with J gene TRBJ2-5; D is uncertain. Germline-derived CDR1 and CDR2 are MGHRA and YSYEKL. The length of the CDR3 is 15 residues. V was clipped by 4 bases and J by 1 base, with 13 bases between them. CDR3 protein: CASSPRVLPQETQYF. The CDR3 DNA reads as TGCGCCAGCAGCCCCCGGGTCCTTCCCCAAGAGACCCAGTACTTC.

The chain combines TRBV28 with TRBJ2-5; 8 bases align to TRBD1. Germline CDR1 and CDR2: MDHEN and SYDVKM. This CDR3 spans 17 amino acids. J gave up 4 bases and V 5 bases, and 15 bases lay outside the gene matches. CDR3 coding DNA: TGTGCCAGCAGTCTCACGCACTTGGACAGGGTGGGAGAGACCCAGTACTTC. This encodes CASSLTHLDRVGETQYF. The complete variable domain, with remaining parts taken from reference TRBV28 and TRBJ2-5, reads DVKVTQSSRYLVKRTGEKVFLECVQDMDHENMFWYRQDPGLGLRLIYFSYDVKMKEKGDIPEGYSVSREKKERFSLILESASTNQTSMYLCASSLTHLDRVGETQYFGPGTRLLVL.

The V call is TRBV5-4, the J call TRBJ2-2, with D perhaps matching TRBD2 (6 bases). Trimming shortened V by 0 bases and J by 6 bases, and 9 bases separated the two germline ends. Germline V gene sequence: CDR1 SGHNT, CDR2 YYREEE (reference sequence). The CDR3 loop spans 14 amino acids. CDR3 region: CASSLGLVAGELFF. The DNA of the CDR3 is TGTGCCAGCAGCTTGGGACTAGTTGCCGGGGAGCTGTTTTTT. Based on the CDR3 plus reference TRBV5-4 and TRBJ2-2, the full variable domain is ETGVTQSPTHLIKTRGQQVTLRCSSQSGHNTVSWYQQALGQGPQFIFQYYREEENGRGNFPPRFSGLQFPNYSSELNVNALELDDSALYLCASSLGLVAGELFFGEGSRLTVL.

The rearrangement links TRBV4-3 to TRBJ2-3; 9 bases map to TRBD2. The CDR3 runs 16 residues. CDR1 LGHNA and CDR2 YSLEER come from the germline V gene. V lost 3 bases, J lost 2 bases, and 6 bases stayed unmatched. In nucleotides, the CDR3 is TGCGCCAGCAGCCAGGCTAGCGGGGCGGCCACAGATACGCAGTATTTT. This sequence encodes CASSQASGAATDTQYF.